What follows describes a single TCR beta chain. What it recognizes is unknown. The data are from a study of cytomegalovirus exposure and HLA in healthy donors. The germline CDR1 and CDR2 sequences are SGHTS and YDEGEE. Trimming left V 2 bases short and J 4 bases short, with 21 bases between. The CDR3 contains 17 residues. PCR employed 60 Vbeta and 13 Jbeta primers. Clones were sequenced by immunoSEQ multiplex PCR, and TCRdb holds only the in-frame ones, with some missing. The sample has roughly 140,000 clones, 78% seen once. Study results and caveats: Roughly uniform depth of sequencing across donors was assumed in presence/absence analyses. Both high specificity and high sensitivity reportedly marked the classifier's diagnosis of cytomegalovirus status.

Sequencing was performed on PBMCs. This sequence was found in a female donor in good health and CMV-seronegative. The J gene is TRBJ1-1, the V gene TRBV5-8; D may be TRBD1 (6 bases). In DNA, the CDR3 is TGTGCCAGCAGCTTAGGGGCAGTACTTTGGGGGCCCACTGAAGCTTTCTTT. This encodes CASSLGAVLWGPTEAFF.